A single sample gave rise to the 7 T cell receptor beta chains below, sequenced in a study of cytomegalovirus exposure and HLA in healthy donors. The PCR had 60 Vbeta and 13 Jbeta primers. Libraries were prepared by immunoSEQ multiplex PCR; TCRdb keeps only in-frame clonotypes and omits some of them. The data hold more than 95,000 clones, with 70% to 85% observed a single time. Specimen: PBMCs. The receptors here all came from a middle-aged man in good health and CMV-seropositive.

The genes are TRBV5-1 and TRBJ2-5, with 7 positions matching TRBD2. The CDR3 runs to 16 residues. Germline V gives CDR1 SGHRS, CDR2 YFSETQ. The V and J ends lost 0 bases and 2 bases, in that order; junction bases with no gene match: 7. Here the CDR3 DNA reads TGCGCCAGCAGCTTGGCCAGGTCGGGGGGACAAGAGACCCAGTACTTC. Its translation is CASSLARSGGQETQYF.

V usage is TRBV19 and J usage is TRBJ1-2; 7 bases are a match to TRBD1. The CDR3 contains 13 residues. Germline V gene lookup returns CDR1 LNHDA and CDR2 SQIVND (reference sequence). J lost 2 bases, V lost 3 bases, and 0 bases had no gene match. DNA of the CDR3: TGTGCCAGTAGTATGGGACAGAACTATGGCTACACCTTC. This encodes CASSMGQNYGYTF.

The CDR3 nucleotides read TGTGCCAGCAGCTTGGACCTAGTAAACGAGCAGTTCTTC. Protein product: CASSLDLVNEQFF. The chain joins TRBV5-4 to TRBJ2-1; no definite D call. CDR3 length equals 13 residues. CDR1 is SGHNT and CDR2 is YYREEE in the germline V gene (reference sequence). Deletions cut 0 bases from V and 10 bases from J, with 11 bases between.

The V gene is TRBV7-2, the J gene TRBJ2-5, with D perhaps TRBD2 (6 bases). The germline CDR1 and CDR2 sequences are SGHTA and FQGNSA. This CDR3 has 15 amino acids. Trimming took off 2 bases at V and 4 bases at J, with 14 bases between the two ends. The CDR3 DNA follows: TGTGCCAGCAGCTTAAACGGGAGATTGTTAGAGACCCAGTACTTC. Translated, it gives CASSLNGRLLETQYF. Supplemented by reference TRBV7-2 and TRBJ2-5, the full variable domain reads GAGVSQSPSNKVTEKGKDVELRCDPISGHTALYWYRQSLGQGLEFLIYFQGNSAPDKSGLPSDRFSAERTGGSVSTLTIQRTQQEDSAVYLCASSLNGRLLETQYFGPGTRLLVL.

The V gene is TRBV5-4, the J gene TRBJ2-5; 7 bases line up with TRBD1. With V trimmed by 4 bases and J by 5 bases, 5 bases remained unmatched. Germline CDR1 reads SGHNT; CDR2 reads YYREEE (reference sequence). There are 13 residues in the CDR3. As DNA, the CDR3 is TGTGCCAGCAGCGAGACAGGGTGGGAGACCCAGTACTTC. Residues: CASSETGWETQYF.

This clone came up a few times. The CDR3 is CASSPTSGGAFGEQFF. The CDR3 nucleotides read TGTGCCAGCAGCCCCACTAGCGGGGGGGCCTTCGGTGAGCAGTTCTTC. V is TRBV7-7 and J is TRBJ2-1, with 13 bases identical to TRBD2. CDR3 length: 16 residues. J gave up 9 bases and V 5 bases, and 10 bases lay outside the gene matches. The germline gives CDR1 SSHAT, CDR2 FNYEAQ (reference sequence).

The genes are TRBV14 and TRBJ1-1; no firm D call. The CDR3 spans 16 residues. The germline CDR1 and CDR2 sequences are SGHDN and FVKESK. V dropped 7 bases and J dropped 1 base, with 19 bases sitting between them. The chain's CDR3 is CASIPLLGKGNTEAFF. In DNA, the CDR3 is TGTGCCAGCATCCCACTGCTCGGGAAGGGGAACACTGAAGCTTTCTTT.